One and the same sample provided the 20 T cell receptor beta chains below, sequenced in a study of blood T cell repertoires in COVID-19. The assay was immunoSEQ multiplex PCR, and TCRdb's table has in-frame clones only and misses some. The sample lists 250,000 to 300,000 clones, roughly 85% occurring once. Sequenced: PBMCs or T cells enriched from blood (not recorded which). The origin of the receptors is a woman between 45 and 65 years old who had been exposed to COVID-19.

This clone was observed a single time. The J gene is TRBJ1-5, the V gene TRBV6-5; the D is unclear. The germline V and J ends were trimmed by 8 bases and 3 bases, with 11 bases remaining between them. This CDR3 has 13 residues. CDR1 MNHEY and CDR2 SVGAGI come from the germline V gene. In DNA, the CDR3 is TGTGCCAGCTCAAGCGCGTTCAATCAGCCCCAGCATTTT. Encoded protein: CASSSAFNQPQHF.

The chain employs TRBV11-2 and TRBJ1-2, with TRBD1 matching over 7 bases. J gave up 4 bases and V 5 bases, and 4 bases lay outside the gene matches. The CDR3 is 13 amino acids. Per germline, CDR1 SGHAT and CDR2 FQNNGV. The DNA for the CDR3 is TGTGCCAGCAGCAGGGACAGCCTCTATGGCTACACCTTC. Its protein product is CASSRDSLYGYTF.

Only a few counts were recorded for this clone. The CDR3 reads CASSDPAAPIRGGYTF. The CDR3 DNA reads as TGTGCCAGCAGTGATCCGGCCGCTCCCATCAGGGGTGGCTACACCTTC. This chain joins TRBV25-1 and TRBJ1-2; maybe TRBD1 (6 bases). The CDR3 is 16 amino acids. Germline CDR1 reads MGHDK; CDR2 reads SYGVNS. Between the trimmed V and J ends, which lost 3 bases and 7 bases, there was a span of 21 bases.

The chain is built from TRBV6-5 and TRBJ1-2; 7 nucleotides line up with TRBD1. The CDR3 is made up of 14 amino acids. With 6 bases clipped from V and 0 bases from J, the junction kept 4 bases outside the gene matches. Germline values: CDR1 MNHEY, CDR2 SVGAGI. The CDR3 loop reads CASSHGTANYGYTF. DNA for the CDR3: TGTGCCAGCAGCCACGGGACAGCTAACTATGGCTACACCTTC.

The V gene is TRBV2, the J gene TRBJ2-1, with D possibly matching TRBD1 (6 bases). CDR3 length: 13 residues. Trimming cost V 10 bases and J 4 bases, with 14 bases left between them. Germline lookup yields CDR1 SNHLY and CDR2 FYNNEI. The CDR3 region has the DNA TGTGCCACCAGGGGCTCACTGTACAATGAGCAGTTCTTC. Its protein product is CATRGSLYNEQFF.

The chain employs TRBV6-2 or TRBV6-3 and TRBJ1-1; D perhaps matches TRBD1 (6 bases). Per germline, CDR1 MNHEY and CDR2 SVGEGT. The CDR3 runs to 12 residues. V lost 6 bases and J lost 7, with 12 bases in between. The CDR3 is CASSPRTDEAFF. The CDR3 nucleotides are TGTGCCAGCAGCCCCAGGACAGATGAAGCTTTCTTT.

Here the CDR3 reads CASSVATGAQETQYF. The CDR3 DNA is TGTGCCAGCAGCGTAGCTACCGGAGCCCAAGAGACCCAGTACTTC. The chain employs TRBV9 and TRBJ2-5; D gene unclear. CDR3 length: 15 residues. Germline V gives CDR1 SGDLS, CDR2 YYNGEE. V lost 0 bases to trimming and J lost 1 base, with 10 bases between them.

The chain combines TRBV12-3 or TRBV12-4 with TRBJ1-2; 7 nucleotides align to TRBD1. The length of the CDR3 is 13 residues. V was clipped by 6 bases and J by 4 bases; unmatched bases: 5. CDR3 bases: TGTGCCAGCAGCCCCGGGACAGCCTATGGCTACACCTTC. This sequence encodes CASSPGTAYGYTF.

The chain joins TRBV11-2 to TRBJ1-1; 9 bases match TRBD1. The trim removed 5 bases at V and 0 bases at J, leaving 7 bases unmatched. CDR3 size: 16 residues. Per germline, CDR1 SGHAT and CDR2 FQNNGV. In nucleotides, the CDR3 is TGTGCCAGCAGCACCGACAGGGGGTTCATGAACACTGAAGCTTTCTTT. It translates to CASSTDRGFMNTEAFF. Together with reference TRBV11-2 and TRBJ1-1, the CDR3 gives the full variable domain: EAGVAQSPRYKIIEKRQSVAFWCNPISGHATLYWYQQILGQGPKLLIQFQNNGVVDDSQLPKDRFSAERLKGVDSTLKIQPAKLEDSAVYLCASSTDRGFMNTEAFFGQGTRLTVV.

The chain carries TRBV7-9 and TRBJ2-2; D is possibly TRBD1 (6 bases). The CDR3 contains 17 residues. The germline V and J ends were trimmed by 0 bases and 6 bases, with 17 bases remaining between them. Looked up from germline, CDR1 is SEHNR and CDR2 is FQNEAQ (reference sequence). In nucleotides, the CDR3 is TGTGCCAGCAGCTTAGCGGTTGGGGGCTCCGTCGCCGGGGAGCTGTTTTTT. Its protein is CASSLAVGGSVAGELFF.

The chain links TRBV10-2 to TRBJ2-1, with a possible D match to TRBD2 (6 bases). CDR1 WSHSY and CDR2 SAAADI come from the germline V gene. The CDR3 length is 12 residues. Trimming stripped 7 bases from V and 8 bases from J, with 12 bases between. The CDR3 protein is CASKGGVYEQFF. The CDR3 DNA reads as TGCGCCAGCAAAGGAGGGGTATATGAGCAGTTCTTC.

The chain couples TRBV28 to TRBJ2-7; TRBD1 agrees at 10 bases. Per germline, CDR1 MDHEN and CDR2 SYDVKM. This CDR3 has 15 amino acids. V trimming: 6 bases; J trimming: 4 bases; junction bases outside the gene matches: 9. CDR3 amino acids: CASSQRTGGRYEQYF. CDR3 in DNA: TGTGCCAGCAGCCAACGGACAGGGGGTAGATACGAGCAGTACTTC.

This clone appeared a single time. The chain is built from TRBV11-1 and TRBJ1-1; D might be TRBD1 (6 bases). Germline-derived CDR1 and CDR2 are SGHAT and FQDESV (reference sequence). V dropped 1 base and J dropped 5 bases, with 11 bases sitting between them. The CDR3 loop spans 14 amino acids. CDR3 DNA: TGTGCCAGCAGCTTAGACAAAGGGGGTACTGAAGCTTTCTTT. This translates into CASSLDKGGTEAFF.

This chain uses TRBV2 with TRBJ1-2; the D gene is possibly TRBD1 (5 bases). CDR1 is SNHLY, CDR2 FYNNEI, per germline. The CDR3 runs 12 residues. Trimming pared 5 bases from V and 3 bases from J, leaving 7 bases between. For the CDR3, the DNA is TGTGCCAGCAGTAGCAGGGACTATGGCTACACCTTC. It encodes CASSSRDYGYTF.

The rearrangement uses TRBV4-1 and TRBJ1-1; weak D call: TRBD1 (6 bases). Trimming cost V 2 bases and J 5 bases, with 15 bases left between them. CDR3 length: 15 residues. Germline lookup yields CDR1 MGHRA and CDR2 YSYEKL. CDR3 nucleotide sequence: TGCGCCAGCAGCCAACTAACAGGGTTAGGGACTGAAGCTTTCTTT. Translation gives CASSQLTGLGTEAFF.

This clone was counted only a few times. The chain employs TRBV19 and TRBJ1-1; D not resolved. The V and J ends lost 3 bases and 8 bases respectively, with 10 bases between them. The CDR3 contains 12 residues. The germline V gene has CDR1 LNHDA and CDR2 SQIVND (reference sequence). CDR3 DNA: TGTGCCAGTAGTATTTCAGGCAGGGAAGCTTTCTTT. This codes for CASSISGREAFF.

The chain uses TRBV13 and TRBJ2-2; a possible D gene is TRBD2 (6 bases). Germline CDR1 is PRHDT and CDR2 is FYEKMQ (reference sequence). CDR3 length: 18 amino acids. The V end lost 7 bases, the J end lost 8 bases, and 29 bases lay between the germline ends. CDR3 protein: CASTITFPGTHAAGELFF. CDR3 in DNA: TGTGCCAGCACCATAACCTTCCCCGGGACTCACGCCGCGGGGGAGCTGTTTTTT.

This chain links TRBV3-1 (or the pseudogene TRBV3-2) with TRBJ1-6, with unresolved D. V lost 1 base and J lost 7, with 17 bases in between. The CDR3 is 17 amino acids. Germline V gene data show CDR1 as LGHDT and CDR2 as YNNKEL (reference sequence). Here the CDR3 reads CASSQVIARQRNSPLHF. The CDR3 bases are TGTGCCAGCAGCCAAGTAATCGCCAGGCAAAGGAATTCACCCCTCCACTTT.

This clone was seen a single time. V and J are TRBV19 and TRBJ1-1, with TRBD1 as a possible D gene (6 bases). The germline CDR1 and CDR2 sequences are LNHDA and SQIVND (reference sequence). The CDR3 spans 13 residues. V was trimmed by 7 bases and J by 7 bases, leaving 16 bases between them. The DNA for the CDR3 is TGTGCCAGTACACCCAGGGGTACGATTGAAGCTTTCTTT. Residues: CASTPRGTIEAFF. The whole variable domain, remainder taken from reference TRBV19 and TRBJ1-1, is DGGITQSPKYLFRKEGQNVTLSCEQNLNHDAMYWYRQDPGQGLRLIYYSQIVNDFQKGDIAEGYSVSREKKESFPLTVTSAQKNPTAFYLCASTPRGTIEAFFGQGTRLTVV.

V is TRBV6-4 and J is TRBJ2-3, with 11 bases that match TRBD2. The CDR3 length is 15 residues. Trimming cost V 3 bases and J 6 bases; bases outside gene matches: 5. CDR1 is MRHNA, CDR2 SNTAGT, per germline. The CDR3 sequence is CASSETSGGGDTQYF. The DNA of the CDR3 is TGTGCCAGCAGTGAAACTAGCGGGGGAGGGGATACGCAGTATTTT.